The TCR beta chain described here comes from a study of CD8+CD57+ T cells in acquired aplastic anemia. The CDR3 has 15 amino acids. The germline V gene has CDR1 SSHAT and CDR2 FNYEAQ (reference sequence). Sequencing involved patients with CD8+CD57+ cell expansion previously shown by flow cytometry. This clonotype has at least ten counts. Sequence at one end of the junction differs from germline and may be a read error. According to the study, genomic DNA was the template for TCR beta VDJ and CDR3 profiling. One entry per CDR3 protein, called by TCRdb with MiXCR from the reads. The table lists about 160,000 distinct CDR3 sequences, 65% to 75% of them singletons.

The chain is built from TRBV7-7 and TRBJ2-1; TRBD2 might be the D (5 bases). This sequence originates from a human donor with aplastic anemia. Sequencing used sorted CD4+, CD8+, or CD8+CD57+ T cells (not recorded which) from PBMCs. Written as DNA, the CDR3 is TGTGCTAGCAGCTTAGGACTGGACTCCTACAATGAGCAGTTCTTC. Amino acids: CASSLGLDSYNEQFF.